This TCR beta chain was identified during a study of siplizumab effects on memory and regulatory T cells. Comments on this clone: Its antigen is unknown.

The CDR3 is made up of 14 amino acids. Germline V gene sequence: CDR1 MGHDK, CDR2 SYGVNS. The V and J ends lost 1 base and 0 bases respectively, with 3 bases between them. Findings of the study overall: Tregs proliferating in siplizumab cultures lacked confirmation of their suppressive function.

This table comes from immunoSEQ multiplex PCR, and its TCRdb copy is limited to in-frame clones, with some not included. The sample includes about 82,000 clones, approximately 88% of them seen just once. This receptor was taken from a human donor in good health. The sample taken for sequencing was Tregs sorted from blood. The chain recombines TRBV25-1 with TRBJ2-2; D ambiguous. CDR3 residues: CASSEFPNTGELFF. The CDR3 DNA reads TGTGCCAGCAGTGAATTTCCGAACACCGGGGAGCTGTTTTTT.